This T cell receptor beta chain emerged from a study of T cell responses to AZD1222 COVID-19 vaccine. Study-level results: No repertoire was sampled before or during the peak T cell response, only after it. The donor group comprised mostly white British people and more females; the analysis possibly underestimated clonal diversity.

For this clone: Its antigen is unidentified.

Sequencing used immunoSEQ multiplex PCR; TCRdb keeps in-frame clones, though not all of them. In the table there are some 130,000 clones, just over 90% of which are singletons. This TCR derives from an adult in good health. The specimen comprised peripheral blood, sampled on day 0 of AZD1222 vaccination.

CDR3: CASGTGIYEQYF. CDR3 coding DNA: TGCGCCAGCGGGACAGGGATCTACGAGCAGTACTTC. The gene calls are TRBV10-2 and TRBJ2-7; 9 bases map to TRBD1. Germline CDR1 is WSHSY and CDR2 is SAAADI. J was trimmed by 3 bases and V by 8 bases; bases with no gene match: 2. The CDR3 loop spans 12 amino acids.